The 2 T cell receptor beta chains below come from one sample, sequenced in a study of blood T cell repertoires in COVID-19. Only in-frame clones appear in the TCRdb table, and some are missing; sequencing was by immunoSEQ multiplex PCR. The table has roughly 120,000 clones, over 75% seen once; the top ten hold roughly 17%. The specimen was peripheral blood. The receptors derive from a woman of 80 years or more with active or convalescent COVID-19.

V and J are TRBV28 and TRBJ1-2; perhaps TRBD1 as D (5 bases). With 7 bases removed from V and 9 bases from J, the gap between germline ends came to 12 bases. Germline CDR1 MDHEN, CDR2 SYDVKM. The CDR3 spans 11 residues. As DNA, the CDR3 is TGTGCCAGCACCTTGGGGGGGAGCTACACCTTC. Translation gives CASTLGGSYTF.

CDR3 sequence reads: CASSPLAGVETQYF. The CDR3 bases are TGTGCCAGTAGTCCTCTAGCGGGAGTTGAGACCCAGTACTTC. This chain joins TRBV19 and TRBJ2-5, with 10 bases aligning to TRBD2. With V trimmed by 5 bases and J by 5 bases, 5 bases remained unmatched. This CDR3 is built from 14 residues. CDR1 and CDR2 (germline): LNHDA, SQIVND (reference sequence).